Listed below are T cell receptor beta chains from one sample, sequenced in a study of blood T cell repertoires in COVID-19. Profiling relied on immunoSEQ multiplex PCR, and the TCRdb table lists in-frame clones only, not all of them. The data contain 450,000 to 600,000 clones, approximately 86% of them singletons. The sample consisted of PBMCs or T cells enriched from blood (not recorded which). These receptors all come from a woman aged 18-35 years who had recovered from COVID-19. CDR3s include the opening cysteine and the closing phenylalanine or tryptophan.

V: TRBV5-6; length: 13; CDR3: CASLSGVSYGYTF
V: TRBV25-1; length: 13; CDR3: CATPGEAGQPQHF
V: TRBV30; length: 14; CDR3: CAWTGGMRGEKLFF
V: TRBV28; length: 13; CDR3: CASSGERDQPQHF
V: TRBV12-3/TRBV12-4; length: 13; CDR3: CASSLLNTGELFF
V: TRBV5-1; length: 19; CDR3: CASSLTGTGAFTTNEKLFF
V: TRBV6-5; length: 14; CDR3: CASSNRGHSTEAFF
V: TRBV29-1; length: 13; CDR3: CSVLDSPQGLAFF
V: TRBV28; length: 11; CDR3: CASSLSEKLFF
V: TRBV19; length: 15; CDR3: CASSMGQPGLYGYTF
V: TRBV18; length: 16; CDR3: CASSLATGSMNTEAFF
V: TRBV11-2; length: 14; CDR3: CASSLDGSAAIQYF
V: TRBV5-1; length: 15; CDR3: CASSLVGQGLTEAFF
V: TRBV7-9; length: 16; CDR3: CASSAKPSTGNYGYTF
V: TRBV2; length: 16; CDR3: CASSGGQGALRETQYF
V: TRBV7-2; length: 14; CDR3: CASSLLYSNYGYTF
V: TRBV5-4; length: 13; CDR3: CASSRPGWNEQFF
V: TRBV6-5; length: 13; CDR3: CASSLNSGTPYHF
V: TRBV5-1; length: 15; CDR3: CASSLSRGLTYEQYF
V: TRBV30; length: 14; CDR3: CAWTWGTGYEKLFF
V: TRBV2; length: 15; CDR3: CASSLFQGVGEKLFF
V: TRBV5-5; length: 15; CDR3: CASTQWGGSNQPQHF
V: TRBV7-2; length: 13; CDR3: CASSFDYHSEQYF
V: TRBV5-6; length: 14; CDR3: CASSPGTGNEKLFF
V: TRBV18; length: 16; CDR3: CASSPGPDILTDTQYF
V: TRBV19; length: 17; CDR3: CASSIVGGEGLNTEAFF
V: TRBV19; length: 13; CDR3: CASTGGRSQPQHF
V: TRBV5-4; length: 14; CDR3: CASSLDRRTPEQYF
V: TRBV10-3; length: 14; CDR3: CAISEGGAGNTIYF
V: TRBV29-1; length: 12; CDR3: CSVRGNQETQYF
V: TRBV10-2; length: 13; CDR3: CASSVSLGNTIYF
V: TRBV5-1; length: 14; CDR3: CASSAQGAGDEQYF
V: TRBV28; length: 14; CDR3: CASSGGGTTRKLFF
V: TRBV28; length: 12; CDR3: CASSWGGSPLHF
V: TRBV2; length: 11; CDR3: CASSGGPVAFF
V: TRBV2; length: 14; CDR3: CASSPQGEGQPQHF
V: TRBV27; length: 14; CDR3: CASSSGNLNTEAFF
V: TRBV12-5; length: 13; CDR3: CASQGDSYTEAFF
V: TRBV18; length: 14; CDR3: CASSPPSEGTEAFF
V: TRBV3-1/TRBV3-2; length: 15; CDR3: CASSQDSQAKNIQYF
V: TRBV14; length: 14; CDR3: CASSRAGGDSPLHF
V: TRBV7-3; length: 17; CDR3: CASSLYGGEASTDTQYF
V: TRBV4-2; length: 15; CDR3: CASSQDRSSVYEQYF
V: TRBV10-2; length: 13; CDR3: CATSKGRPEKLFF
V: TRBV7-3; length: 15; CDR3: CASSTSGGVGNEQFF
V: TRBV2; length: 13; CDR3: CASITTGNGEAFF
V: TRBV19; length: 21; CDR3: CASSMEEPPSASLSSYNEQFF
V: TRBV28; length: 20; CDR3: CASLKLRISGGRGRSYGYTF
V: TRBV29-1; length: 13; CDR3: CSVNPVGLNEQFF
V: TRBV28; length: 13; CDR3: CASSFGGDEKLFF
V: TRBV2; length: 15; CDR3: CASSIARGRRDTQYF
V: TRBV4-1; length: 14; CDR3: CASILQGLTETQYF
V: TRBV5-1; length: 16; CDR3: CASSLAGGRFTDTQYF
V: TRBV19; length: 15; CDR3: CASSTTLTDGNTIYF